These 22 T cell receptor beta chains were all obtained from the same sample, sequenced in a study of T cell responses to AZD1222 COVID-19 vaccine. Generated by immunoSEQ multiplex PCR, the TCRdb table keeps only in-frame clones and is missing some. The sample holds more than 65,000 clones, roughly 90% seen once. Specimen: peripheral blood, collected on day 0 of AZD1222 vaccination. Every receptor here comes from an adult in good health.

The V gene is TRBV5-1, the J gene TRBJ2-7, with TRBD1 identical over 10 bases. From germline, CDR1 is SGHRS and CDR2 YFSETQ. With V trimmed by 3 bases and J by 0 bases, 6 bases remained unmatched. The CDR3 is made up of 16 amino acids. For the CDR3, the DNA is TGCGCCAGCAGCTGGCGGGACAGGGGTATCTCCTACGAGCAGTACTTC. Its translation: CASSWRDRGISYEQYF.

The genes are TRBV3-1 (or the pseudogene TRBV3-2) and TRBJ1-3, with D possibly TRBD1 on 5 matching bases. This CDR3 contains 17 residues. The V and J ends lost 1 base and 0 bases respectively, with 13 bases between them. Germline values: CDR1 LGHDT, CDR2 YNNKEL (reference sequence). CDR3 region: CASSQGEGRFSGNTIYF. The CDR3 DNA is TGTGCCAGCAGCCAAGGGGAGGGGCGCTTCTCTGGAAACACCATATATTTT.

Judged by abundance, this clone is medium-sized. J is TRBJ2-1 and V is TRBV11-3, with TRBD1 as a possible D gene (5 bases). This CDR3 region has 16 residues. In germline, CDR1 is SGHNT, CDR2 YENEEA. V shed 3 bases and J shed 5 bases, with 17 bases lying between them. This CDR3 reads CASSLQGQVGNNEQFF. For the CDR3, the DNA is TGTGCCAGCAGCTTGCAGGGCCAAGTGGGGAACAATGAGCAGTTCTTC.

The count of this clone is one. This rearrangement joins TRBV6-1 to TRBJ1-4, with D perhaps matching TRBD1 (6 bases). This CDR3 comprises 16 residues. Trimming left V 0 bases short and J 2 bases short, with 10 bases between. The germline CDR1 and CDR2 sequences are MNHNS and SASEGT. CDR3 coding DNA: TGTGCCAGCAGTGAAGCTGGAGGGGGGACTAATGAAAAACTGTTTTTT. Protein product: CASSEAGGGTNEKLFF.

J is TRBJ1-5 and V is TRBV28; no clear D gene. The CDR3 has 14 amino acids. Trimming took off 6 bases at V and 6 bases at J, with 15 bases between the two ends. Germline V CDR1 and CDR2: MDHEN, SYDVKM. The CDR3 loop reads CASSLGQAAQPQHF. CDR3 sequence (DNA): TGTGCCAGCAGCTTAGGGCAGGCGGCTCAGCCCCAGCATTTT. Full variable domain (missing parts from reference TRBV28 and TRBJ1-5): DVKVTQSSRYLVKRTGEKVFLECVQDMDHENMFWYRQDPGLGLRLIYFSYDVKMKEKGDIPEGYSVSREKKERFSLILESASTNQTSMYLCASSLGQAAQPQHFGDGTRLSIL.

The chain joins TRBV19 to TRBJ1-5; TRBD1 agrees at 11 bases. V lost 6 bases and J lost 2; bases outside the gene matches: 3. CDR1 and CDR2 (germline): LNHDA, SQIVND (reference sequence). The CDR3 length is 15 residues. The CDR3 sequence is CASRGTGGGNQPQHF. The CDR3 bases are TGTGCCAGTAGGGGGACAGGGGGAGGCAATCAGCCCCAGCATTTT.

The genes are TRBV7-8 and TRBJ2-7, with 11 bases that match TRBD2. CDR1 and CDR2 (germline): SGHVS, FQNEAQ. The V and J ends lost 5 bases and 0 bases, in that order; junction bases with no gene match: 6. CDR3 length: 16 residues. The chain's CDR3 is CASSLPTSGSSYEQYF. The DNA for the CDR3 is TGTGCCAGCAGCCTTCCTACTAGCGGGAGCTCCTACGAGCAGTACTTC.

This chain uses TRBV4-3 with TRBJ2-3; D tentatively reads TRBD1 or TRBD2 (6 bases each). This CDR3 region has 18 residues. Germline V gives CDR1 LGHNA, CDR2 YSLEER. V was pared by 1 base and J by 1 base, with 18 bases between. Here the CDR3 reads CASSQAPATGAGTDTQYF. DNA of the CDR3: TGCGCCAGCAGCCAAGCCCCAGCCACGGGGGCGGGCACAGATACGCAGTATTTT.

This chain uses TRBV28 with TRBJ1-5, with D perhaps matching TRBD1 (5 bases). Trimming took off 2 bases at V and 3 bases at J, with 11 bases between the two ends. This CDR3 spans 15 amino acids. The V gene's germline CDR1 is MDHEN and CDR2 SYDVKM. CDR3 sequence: CASSLRDGNNQPQHF. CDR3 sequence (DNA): TGTGCCAGCAGTTTAAGGGACGGAAACAATCAGCCCCAGCATTTT.

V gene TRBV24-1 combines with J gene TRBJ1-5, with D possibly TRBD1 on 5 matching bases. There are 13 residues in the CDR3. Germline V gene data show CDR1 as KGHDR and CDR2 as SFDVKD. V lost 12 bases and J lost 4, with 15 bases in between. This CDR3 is CASGGKGNQPQHF. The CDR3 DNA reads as TGTGCCTCCGGGGGAAAGGGAAATCAGCCCCAGCATTTT.

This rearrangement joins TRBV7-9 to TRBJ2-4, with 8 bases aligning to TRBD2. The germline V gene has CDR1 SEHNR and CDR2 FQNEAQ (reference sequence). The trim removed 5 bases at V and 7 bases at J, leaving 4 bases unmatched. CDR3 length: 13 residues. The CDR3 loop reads CASSDGGRNIQYF. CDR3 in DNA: TGTGCCAGCAGCGATGGCGGGAGGAACATTCAGTACTTC.

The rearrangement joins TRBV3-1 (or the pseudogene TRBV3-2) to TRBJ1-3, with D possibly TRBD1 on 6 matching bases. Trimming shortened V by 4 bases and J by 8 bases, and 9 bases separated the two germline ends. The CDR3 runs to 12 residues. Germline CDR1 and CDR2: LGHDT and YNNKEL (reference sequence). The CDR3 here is CASSLYRDTIYF. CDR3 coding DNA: TGTGCCAGCAGCCTTTACAGGGACACCATATATTTT.

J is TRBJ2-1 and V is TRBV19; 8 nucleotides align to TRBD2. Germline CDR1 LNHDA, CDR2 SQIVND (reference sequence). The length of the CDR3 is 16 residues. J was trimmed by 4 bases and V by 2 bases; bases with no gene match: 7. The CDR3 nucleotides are TGTGCCAGTAGTATAAGGCTAGCGGGCTCATACAATGAGCAGTTCTTC. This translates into CASSIRLAGSYNEQFF.

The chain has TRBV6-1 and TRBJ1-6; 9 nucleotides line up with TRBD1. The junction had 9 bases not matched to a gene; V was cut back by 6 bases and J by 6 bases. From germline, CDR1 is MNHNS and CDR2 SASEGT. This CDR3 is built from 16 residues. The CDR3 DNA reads TGTGCCAGCAGGGAACAGGGGGCTTCGGTTAATTCACCCCTCCACTTT. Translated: CASREQGASVNSPLHF.

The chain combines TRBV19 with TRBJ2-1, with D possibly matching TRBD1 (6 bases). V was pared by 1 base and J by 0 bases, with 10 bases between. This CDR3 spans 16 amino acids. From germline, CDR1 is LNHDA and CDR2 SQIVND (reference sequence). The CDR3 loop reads CASSIVTGISYNEQFF. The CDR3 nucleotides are TGTGCCAGTAGTATAGTGACAGGTATCTCCTACAATGAGCAGTTCTTC.

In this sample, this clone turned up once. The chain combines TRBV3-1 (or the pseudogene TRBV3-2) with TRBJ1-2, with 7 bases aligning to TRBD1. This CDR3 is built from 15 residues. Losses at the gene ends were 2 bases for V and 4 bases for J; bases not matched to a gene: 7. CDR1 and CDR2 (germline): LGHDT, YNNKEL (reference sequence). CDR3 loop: CASSQPTGAIYGYTF. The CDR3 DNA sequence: TGTGCCAGCAGCCAACCTACAGGGGCCATCTATGGCTACACCTTC.

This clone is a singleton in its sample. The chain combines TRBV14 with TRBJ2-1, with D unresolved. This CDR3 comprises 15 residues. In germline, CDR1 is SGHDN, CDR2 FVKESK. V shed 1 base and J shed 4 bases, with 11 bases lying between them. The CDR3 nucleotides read TGTGCCAGCAGCCAAGTACGGCGCGTATACAATGAGCAGTTCTTC. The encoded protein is CASSQVRRVYNEQFF.

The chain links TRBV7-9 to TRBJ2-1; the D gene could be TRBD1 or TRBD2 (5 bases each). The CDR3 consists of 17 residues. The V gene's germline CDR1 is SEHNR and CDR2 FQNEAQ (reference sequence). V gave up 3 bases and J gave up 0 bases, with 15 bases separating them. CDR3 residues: CASSFGASLSSYNEQFF. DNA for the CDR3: TGTGCCAGCAGCTTTGGGGCTAGCCTGAGCTCCTACAATGAGCAGTTCTTC.

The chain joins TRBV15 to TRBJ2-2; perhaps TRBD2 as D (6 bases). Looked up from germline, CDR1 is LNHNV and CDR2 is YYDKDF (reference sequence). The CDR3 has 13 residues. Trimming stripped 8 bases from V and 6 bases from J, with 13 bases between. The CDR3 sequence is CATSGGPSGELFF. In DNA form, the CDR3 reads TGTGCCACCTCCGGGGGACCCTCCGGGGAGCTGTTTTTT.

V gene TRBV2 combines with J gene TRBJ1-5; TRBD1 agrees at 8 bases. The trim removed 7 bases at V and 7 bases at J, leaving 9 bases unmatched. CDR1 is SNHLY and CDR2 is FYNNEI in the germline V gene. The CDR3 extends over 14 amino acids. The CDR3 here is CASKVTGGSQPQHF. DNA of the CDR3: TGTGCCAGCAAGGTAACAGGGGGATCACAGCCCCAGCATTTT.

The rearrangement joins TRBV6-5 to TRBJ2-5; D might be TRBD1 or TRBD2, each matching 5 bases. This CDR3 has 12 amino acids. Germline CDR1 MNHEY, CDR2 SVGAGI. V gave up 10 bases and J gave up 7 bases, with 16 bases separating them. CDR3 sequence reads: CATGTRGGTQYF. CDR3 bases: TGTGCCACCGGGACCCGGGGCGGGACCCAGTACTTC.

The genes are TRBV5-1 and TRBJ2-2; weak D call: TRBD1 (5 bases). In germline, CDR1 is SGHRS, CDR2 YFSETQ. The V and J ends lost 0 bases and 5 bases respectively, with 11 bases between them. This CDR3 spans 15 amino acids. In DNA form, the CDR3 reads TGCGCCAGCAGCTTGGTAGGGGTCGGGACCGGGGAGCTGTTTTTT. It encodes CASSLVGVGTGELFF.